The next 29 T cell receptor beta chains were all read from a single sample in a study of blood T cell repertoires in COVID-19. Method: immunoSEQ multiplex PCR; TCRdb's copy keeps in-frame clones and lacks some. The sample has about 80,000 clones; roughly 80% are singletons. Sequenced: peripheral blood. The source is a woman between 65 and 79 years old with acute or convalescent COVID-19.

The chain recombines TRBV19 with TRBJ2-3; 8 nucleotides line up with TRBD2. The junction had 8 bases not matched to a gene; V was cut back by 8 bases and J by 4 bases. This CDR3 is built from 14 residues. The germline V gene encodes CDR1 LNHDA and CDR2 SQIVND (reference sequence). The CDR3 is CASQREISSDTQYF. The CDR3 nucleotides read TGTGCCAGTCAGCGGGAGATAAGCTCAGATACGCAGTATTTT.

The rearrangement joins TRBV3-1 (or the pseudogene TRBV3-2) to TRBJ2-3, with D uncertain. The CDR3 sequence is 13 residues long. Per germline, CDR1 LGHDT and CDR2 YNNKEL (reference sequence). Trimming took off 4 bases at V and 4 bases at J, with 9 bases between the two ends. The CDR3 reads CASSRGGADTQYF. The CDR3 bases are TGTGCCAGCAGCCGAGGCGGTGCAGATACGCAGTATTTT.

The rearrangement joins TRBV19 to TRBJ1-2; D is ambiguous. V dropped 3 bases and J dropped 6 bases, with 20 bases sitting between them. The CDR3 runs 16 residues. Germline V gene lookup returns CDR1 LNHDA and CDR2 SQIVND (reference sequence). CDR3 loop: CASSMSGLLFGDGYTF. Here the CDR3 DNA reads TGTGCCAGTAGTATGAGCGGACTTCTCTTCGGGGATGGCTACACCTTC. The whole variable domain, filled in from reference TRBV19 and TRBJ1-2, reads DGGITQSPKYLFRKEGQNVTLSCEQNLNHDAMYWYRQDPGQGLRLIYYSQIVNDFQKGDIAEGYSVSREKKESFPLTVTSAQKNPTAFYLCASSMSGLLFGDGYTFGSGTRLTVV.

This CDR3 reads CASSQTGVTEAFF. CDR3 bases: TGTGCCAGCAGCCAGACGGGGGTTACTGAAGCTTTCTTT. The genes are TRBV14 and TRBJ1-1, with D possibly being TRBD1 (5 bases). V lost 3 bases and J lost 5, with 10 bases in between. The CDR3 spans 13 residues. Germline V gene sequence: CDR1 SGHDN, CDR2 FVKESK.

The table lists this clone with a few counts. The J gene is TRBJ2-2, the V gene TRBV10-2; no clear D gene. The CDR3 contains 13 residues. From germline, CDR1 is WSHSY and CDR2 SAAADI. V was clipped by 5 bases and J by 2 bases, with 6 bases between them. This CDR3 is CASSKSNTGELFF. The CDR3 DNA is TGCGCCAGCAGTAAGAGTAACACCGGGGAGCTGTTTTTT.

CDR3 residues: CASSSLTGARTDTQYF. CDR3 DNA: TGTGCCAGCAGCTCCCTGACAGGGGCACGCACAGATACGCAGTATTTT. The chain carries TRBV7-6 and TRBJ2-3; 8 nucleotides agree with TRBD1. V was clipped by 4 bases and J by 1 base; unmatched bases: 7. Germline loops: CDR1 SGHVS, CDR2 FNYEAQ. The CDR3 consists of 16 residues.

The chain employs TRBV19 and TRBJ1-3; D perhaps matches TRBD1 (6 bases). The CDR3 covers 14 residues. Germline lookup yields CDR1 LNHDA and CDR2 SQIVND (reference sequence). V lost 9 bases and J 1 base, leaving 13 bases between the germline ends. CDR3 sequence (DNA): TGTGCCAGCCGTTCACAGGGTTCTGGAAACACCATATATTTT. It codes for CASRSQGSGNTIYF.

The chain has TRBV18 and TRBJ1-1, with a possible D match to TRBD1 (5 bases). V lost 3 bases, J lost 5 bases, and 16 bases lay in between. The CDR3 covers 15 residues. Germline V gene sequence: CDR1 KGHSH, CDR2 LQKENI. This CDR3 reads CASSPQDTLGTEAFF. The DNA for the CDR3 is TGTGCCAGCTCACCTCAGGACACCCTAGGGACTGAAGCTTTCTTT.

The chain is built from TRBV19 and TRBJ1-5, with TRBD1 matching 7 bases. V was pared by 3 bases and J by 9 bases, with 11 bases of the junction left unmatched. Germline assignment: CDR1 LNHDA and CDR2 SQIVND (reference sequence). The CDR3 is made up of 15 amino acids. The CDR3 DNA reads TGTGCCAGTAGTATGGGGACAGAGGGTTTCGGGCCCCAGCATTTT. It codes for CASSMGTEGFGPQHF.

This chain joins TRBV19 and TRBJ2-1; D is unresolved. Germline loops: CDR1 LNHDA, CDR2 SQIVND (reference sequence). The CDR3 extends over 13 amino acids. Trimming removed 3 bases from V and 4 bases from J, with 7 bases in between. CDR3 sequence (DNA): TGTGCCAGTAGTATTAACAAATACAATGAGCAGTTCTTC. Translation: CASSINKYNEQFF.

The genes are TRBV7-6 and TRBJ2-7; the match to TRBD2 covers 14 bases. The CDR3 runs to 16 residues. The ends lost 1 base at V and 2 bases at J; junction bases unmatched: 1. Germline CDR1 and CDR2: SGHVS and FNYEAQ. The CDR3 reads CASSLGTSGGTYEQYF. In nucleotides, the CDR3 is TGTGCCAGCAGCTTAGGGACTAGCGGGGGGACCTACGAGCAGTACTTC.

This clone was recorded once. This rearrangement joins TRBV5-5 to TRBJ1-5; 7 bases are a match to TRBD1. The CDR3 extends over 15 amino acids. V shed 7 bases, J shed 3 bases, and the junction held 10 bases outside the gene matches. Germline CDR1 and CDR2: SGHKS and YYEKEE (reference sequence). In DNA form, the CDR3 reads TGTGCCAGCTCCTTGGGAGGACAGGTCAATCAGCCCCAGCATTTT. This translates into CASSLGGQVNQPQHF.

The J gene is TRBJ2-1, the V gene TRBV10-1; TRBD2 agrees at 11 bases. CDR1 and CDR2 from the germline V gene are WNHNN and SYGVQD (reference sequence). The CDR3 is 18 residues long. Trimming removed 6 bases from V and 1 base from J; junction bases left unmatched: 11. The CDR3 region is CASSDPNSGRASYNEQFF. CDR3 sequence (DNA): TGCGCCAGCAGCGACCCCAATAGCGGGAGGGCATCCTACAATGAGCAGTTCTTC.

The table lists this clone with a few counts. The chain employs TRBV4-2 and TRBJ2-2; D is possibly TRBD2 (6 bases). The germline V and J ends were trimmed by 4 bases and 5 bases, with 8 bases remaining between them. The CDR3 consists of 13 residues. CDR1 is LGHNA, CDR2 YNFKEQ, per germline. In DNA, the CDR3 is TGTGCCAGCAGCCCGGGGAGGACCGGGGAGCTGTTTTTT. Its translation: CASSPGRTGELFF.

This clone was picked up a small number of times. V is TRBV2 and J is TRBJ2-5; 8 bases are a match to TRBD1. CDR1 and CDR2 from the germline V gene are SNHLY and FYNNEI. V lost 4 bases to trimming and J lost 6 bases; unmatched junction nucleotides: 10. CDR3 size: 15 residues. In DNA, the CDR3 is TGTGCCAGCAGTGGGTCAGGGGGCGTTCTGCAGACCCAGTACTTC. Its protein product is CASSGSGGVLQTQYF.

V usage is TRBV29-1 and J usage is TRBJ2-1, with 8 bases aligning to TRBD1. Germline CDR1 SQVTM, CDR2 ANQGSEA. The CDR3 length is 14 residues. The J segment lost 2 bases and the V segment lost 6 bases, leaving 6 bases of the junction unmatched. The CDR3 coding sequence is TGCAGCGTCCAACGGGACAGGCCCTACAATGAGCAGTTCTTC. Translated: CSVQRDRPYNEQFF.

This clone was recorded once. V and J are TRBV5-1 and TRBJ2-2; D is unresolved. Between the trimmed V and J ends, which lost 2 bases and 2 bases, there was a span of 7 bases. The V gene's germline CDR1 is SGHRS and CDR2 YFSETQ. This CDR3 has 14 amino acids. The DNA for the CDR3 is TGCGCCAGCAGCTTACAGTTAAACACCGGGGAGCTGTTTTTT. This gives the protein CASSLQLNTGELFF.

This clone has only a few counts. The CDR3 region is CATTAGEETGELFF. The DNA for the CDR3 is TGTGCCACCACAGCGGGAGAGGAAACCGGGGAGCTGTTTTTT. This rearrangement joins TRBV24-1 to TRBJ2-2; 8 positions agree with TRBD2. CDR1 is KGHDR, CDR2 SFDVKD, per germline. Unmatched junction bases numbered 6, after V lost 8 bases and J lost 5 bases. The CDR3 length is 14 residues.

This clone was detected a few times. Here the CDR3 reads CASSQVGGVGAKTQYF. The DNA for the CDR3 is TGTGCCAGCAGCCAAGTGGGCGGGGTGGGCGCAAAGACCCAGTACTTC. V usage is TRBV3-1 (or the pseudogene TRBV3-2) and J usage is TRBJ2-5, with D maybe TRBD2 (6 bases). The CDR3 has 16 residues. Trimming removed 1 base at V and 6 bases at J, with 18 bases between. Germline V gene data show CDR1 as LGHDT and CDR2 as YNNKEL (reference sequence).

This clone was detected once. V usage is TRBV27 and J usage is TRBJ1-5, with TRBD1 matching over 9 bases. CDR1 is MNHEY, CDR2 SMNVEV, per germline (reference sequence). The CDR3 extends over 17 amino acids. The trim removed 5 bases at V and 5 bases at J, leaving 13 bases unmatched. This CDR3 is CASSPTRYGTGHQPQHF. Written as DNA, the CDR3 is TGTGCCAGCAGTCCTACTCGGTATGGGACAGGGCATCAGCCCCAGCATTTT.

J is TRBJ1-1 and V is TRBV5-1, with D uncertain. The CDR3 runs 15 residues. Per germline, CDR1 SGHRS and CDR2 YFSETQ. V lost 1 base, J lost 6 bases, and 16 bases lay in between. This CDR3 is CASSLMVPPEAEAFF. As DNA, the CDR3 is TGCGCCAGCAGCTTGATGGTCCCTCCCGAGGCTGAAGCTTTCTTT. Combining the CDR3 with reference TRBV5-1 and TRBJ1-1 gives the whole variable domain KAGVTQTPRYLIKTRGQQVTLSCSPISGHRSVSWYQQTPGQGLQFLFEYFSETQRNKGNFPGRFSGRQFSNSRSEMNVSTLELGDSALYLCASSLMVPPEAEAFFGQGTRLTVV.

The CDR3: CASSLDRGGLYEQYF. CDR3 sequence (DNA): TGTGCCAGCAGTTTAGACCGGGGGGGACTCTACGAGCAGTACTTC. V and J are TRBV27 and TRBJ2-7; TRBD2 agrees at 8 bases. Per germline, CDR1 MNHEY and CDR2 SMNVEV (reference sequence). CDR3 length: 15 amino acids. V shed 2 bases and J 3 bases; nucleotides not matched to a gene: 6.

The chain recombines TRBV19 with TRBJ1-6; tentatively, D is TRBD1 (5 bases). The CDR3 has 15 amino acids. V lost 5 bases and J lost 1, with 9 bases in between. Germline CDR1 LNHDA, CDR2 SQIVND (reference sequence). The DNA for the CDR3 is TGTGCCAGTAGTCGGGGGGATTCCTATAATTCACCCCTCCACTTT. It translates to CASSRGDSYNSPLHF.

The V call is TRBV19, the J call TRBJ1-5, with a possible D match to TRBD1 (5 bases). CDR1 and CDR2 from the germline V gene are LNHDA and SQIVND (reference sequence). V was pared by 5 bases and J by 5 bases, with 19 bases between. The CDR3 is 16 residues long. The CDR3 loop is CASSQGEGLIYQPQHF. The CDR3 coding sequence is TGTGCCAGTAGTCAAGGGGAGGGCCTTATCTATCAGCCCCAGCATTTT.

The V call is TRBV3-1 (or the pseudogene TRBV3-2), the J call TRBJ1-1; D is uncertain. The V gene lost 1 base and the J gene lost 3 bases, with 6 bases spanning the gap. Germline loops: CDR1 LGHDT, CDR2 YNNKEL (reference sequence). This CDR3 comprises 13 residues. CDR3: CASSQGEYTEAFF. The CDR3 DNA sequence: TGTGCCAGCAGCCAAGGGGAGTACACTGAAGCTTTCTTT.

This clone appeared a single time. This rearrangement joins TRBV9 to TRBJ1-2, with unresolved D. This CDR3 has 14 amino acids. Germline values: CDR1 SGDLS, CDR2 YYNGEE. Between the trimmed V and J ends, which lost 0 bases and 4 bases, there was a span of 10 bases. DNA for the CDR3: TGTGCCAGCAGCGTAGATACGGTCCTCTATGGCTACACCTTC. This translates into CASSVDTVLYGYTF.

This chain connects TRBV3-1 (or the pseudogene TRBV3-2) to TRBJ1-4; 7 bases map to TRBD1. Germline CDR1 and CDR2: LGHDT and YNNKEL (reference sequence). The length of the CDR3 is 15 residues. V shed 4 bases and J 8 bases; nucleotides not matched to a gene: 10. The CDR3 sequence: CASSRTPRGREKLFF. The CDR3 DNA is TGTGCCAGCAGCCGTACTCCCAGGGGGAGGGAAAAACTGTTTTTT.

The V call is TRBV5-6, the J call TRBJ1-2; D not resolved. Trimming cost V 5 bases and J 3 bases, with 5 bases left between them. The CDR3 contains 11 residues. In germline, CDR1 is SGHDT, CDR2 YYEEEE. The CDR3 coding sequence is TGTGCCAGCAGGCGGGACTATGGCTACACCTTC. This translates into CASRRDYGYTF. The full variable domain, rest sourced from reference TRBV5-6 and TRBJ1-2, is DAGVTQSPTHLIKTRGQQVTLRCSPKSGHDTVSWYQQALGQGPQFIFQYYEEEERQRGNFPDRFSGHQFPNYSSELNVNALLLGDSALYLCASRRDYGYTFGSGTRLTVV.

This chain uses TRBV4-1 with TRBJ2-7; a possible D gene is TRBD1 (6 bases). CDR3 length: 15 amino acids. V lost 3 bases to trimming and J lost 3 bases, with 15 bases between them. Germline V gives CDR1 MGHRA, CDR2 YSYEKL. Here the CDR3 reads CASSQSLRGFYEQYF. CDR3 DNA: TGCGCCAGCAGCCAGTCCCTGAGGGGGTTCTACGAGCAGTACTTC.